The entry that follows covers one T cell receptor beta chain sequence. Its antigen is not known. The sample is drawn from a study of OX40 agonist ivuxolimab in advanced cancers. Study details: People in dose escalation had one of these cancers: hepatocellular carcinoma, melanoma, renal cell or head and neck cancer.

Patients were ineligible given autoimmune disease history or systemic immunosuppression. TCRdb keeps only in-frame clones here, not all; method: immunoSEQ multiplex PCR. The sample holds some 74,000 clones, 85% seen once. Findings and caveats of the study: In CD8+ T cells, expanded clones were on average more numerous than in CD4+.

Per the germline V gene, CDR1 is SGHTA and CDR2 is FQGNSA. There are 13 residues in the CDR3. Trimming cost V 3 bases and J 2 bases, with 4 bases left between them. The sequenced sample was CD4+ or CD8+ T cells sorted from blood, obtained in a trial of the OX40 agonist ivuxolimab. The source of this sequence is an adult with an advanced solid tumor such as melanoma, head and neck, liver or kidney cancer. This rearrangement joins TRBV7-2 to TRBJ2-2; no clear D gene. CDR3: CASSFSNTGELFF. CDR3 nucleotides: TGTGCCAGCAGCTTTAGCAACACCGGGGAGCTGTTTTTT.